In its sample, the clone carrying this TCR beta chain was seen many times. Its antigen is unknown. V was cut by 2 bases and J by 0 bases, with 3 bases left in between. This CDR3 spans 13 amino acids. Germline V lookup: CDR1 MDHEN, CDR2 SYDVKM. There were no patients who had received any treatment before thyroid surgery. Authors' processing steps: What underpinned the distant-metastasis classifier for papillary thyroid cancer was the set of CDR3 differences across clinicopathological groups. TCRdb reassembled clones from the PCR reads with MiXCR. These V and J calls originate from TCRdb's pipeline instead of the authors' own analysis. The sample contains 21,000 or so clones, about a fifth of which appear only once. The sample is drawn from a study of metastatic and nonmetastatic thyroid tumors. Study summary: From malignant and benign thyroid patients, repertoires in blood and in tumor or nodule tissue were compared. Study conclusions and caveats: According to reports, the diversity of TCR beta was significantly higher in malignant thyroid tumors than in benign nodules, and this held in both blood and tumor samples.

The receptor was isolated from a female donor with papillary thyroid cancer or a benign thyroid nodule (not recorded which). Some clones in this sample may be carry-over from other donors' samples. Material for sequencing was blood. The chain combines TRBV28 with TRBJ2-3; D uncertain. CDR3 residues: CASSLGSTDTQYF. The DNA for the CDR3 is TGTGCCAGCAGTTTAGGCAGCACAGATACGCAGTATTTT.